Below, 11 T cell receptor beta chains from the same sample are listed, as sequenced in a study of cytomegalovirus exposure and HLA in healthy donors. The protocol was immunoSEQ multiplex PCR, while the TCRdb copy is restricted to in-frame clones and leaves out a portion. This table has over 200,000 clones, around 78% appearing once. Sample: PBMCs. These receptors originate from a woman aged 18-30 years in good health and CMV-seronegative.

The chain combines TRBV2 with TRBJ2-7, with 8 bases aligning to TRBD1. The CDR3 extends over 14 amino acids. Germline assignment: CDR1 SNHLY and CDR2 FYNNEI. The trim removed 6 bases at V and 3 bases at J, leaving 7 bases unmatched. The CDR3 loop reads CASSLDRGDYEQYF. As DNA, the CDR3 is TGTGCCAGCAGCCTAGACAGGGGAGACTACGAGCAGTACTTC.

V gene TRBV5-1 combines with J gene TRBJ1-1, with D maybe TRBD1 (5 bases). Between the trimmed V and J ends, which lost 2 bases and 1 base, there was a span of 9 bases. CDR1 SGHRS and CDR2 YFSETQ come from the germline V gene. The CDR3 covers 14 residues. The CDR3 DNA reads TGCGCCAGCAGCTTCTGGGGCGGGAACACTGAAGCTTTCTTT. Protein: CASSFWGGNTEAFF.

The CDR3 region is CASSGTAPGQPQHF. The CDR3 nucleotides are TGTGCCAGCAGCGGGACTGCCCCGGGGCAGCCCCAGCATTTT. V and J are TRBV27 and TRBJ1-5; a possible D gene is TRBD1 (5 bases). The CDR3 has 14 residues. CDR1 is MNHEY and CDR2 is SMNVEV in the germline V gene (reference sequence). V lost 6 bases, J lost 7 bases, and 16 bases lay in between.

The chain uses TRBV6-1 and TRBJ1-6, with 9 bases identical to TRBD1. The V segment lost 6 bases and the J segment 8 bases; nucleotides outside the gene matches: 2. This CDR3 region has 13 residues. Germline V CDR1 and CDR2: MNHNS, SASEGT. CDR3 sequence (DNA): TGTGCCAGCAGGAGGACAGGGGATTCACCCCTCCACTTT. Protein: CASRRTGDSPLHF.

The chain uses TRBV7-8 and TRBJ2-3; D not resolved. The CDR3 loop spans 14 amino acids. Trimming cost V 1 base and J 4 bases, with 9 bases left between them. Germline V gene sequence: CDR1 SGHVS, CDR2 FQNEAQ. The CDR3 nucleotides read TGTGCCAGCAGCTTAGTCTACCGTTCAGATACGCAGTATTTT. This gives the protein CASSLVYRSDTQYF.

This clone was observed a few times. The J gene is TRBJ2-3, the V gene TRBV5-1; 7 bases agree with TRBD2. With V trimmed by 2 bases and J by 1 base, 1 base remained unmatched. CDR3 size: 14 residues. Germline CDR1 and CDR2: SGHRS and YFSETQ. Written as DNA, the CDR3 is TGCGCCAGCAGCTTCGGACTAGGCACAGATACGCAGTATTTT. Translation: CASSFGLGTDTQYF.

This clone occurred many times. This chain connects TRBV7-6 to TRBJ1-2; tentatively, D is TRBD1 (6 bases). CDR3 length: 14 residues. The V gene lost 1 base and the J gene lost 3 bases, with 9 bases spanning the gap. The germline V gene has CDR1 SGHVS and CDR2 FNYEAQ. The CDR3 reads CASSLGGPDYGYTF. DNA for the CDR3: TGTGCCAGCAGCTTAGGGGGGCCGGACTATGGCTACACCTTC.

Written as DNA, the CDR3 is TGTGCCTGGAGTGTACTCAGCAGCCAAGCTTTCTTT. Translating gives CAWSVLSSQAFF. The chain has TRBV30 and TRBJ1-1; D remains ambiguous. The length of the CDR3 is 12 residues. Per the germline V gene, CDR1 is GTSNPN and CDR2 is SVGIG (reference sequence). V was trimmed by 0 bases and J by 9 bases, leaving 11 bases between them.

The gene calls are TRBV6-6 and TRBJ2-1, with 10 bases that match TRBD2. CDR3 length equals 15 residues. Germline V gene data show CDR1 as MNHNY and CDR2 as SVGAGI (reference sequence). V was pared by 5 bases and J by 2 bases, with 3 bases of the junction left unmatched. CDR3 sequence reads: CASSTGLAAYNEQFF. In DNA, the CDR3 is TGTGCCAGCAGTACAGGACTAGCGGCCTACAATGAGCAGTTCTTC.

The chain recombines TRBV7-6 with TRBJ2-7; a weak D match, TRBD2 (6 bases). The CDR3 runs to 14 residues. Trimming cost V 0 bases and J 3 bases, with 9 bases left between them. Germline lookup yields CDR1 SGHVS and CDR2 FNYEAQ. CDR3 amino acids: CASSLALEGYEQYF. CDR3 sequence (DNA): TGTGCCAGCAGCTTAGCTTTGGAGGGCTACGAGCAGTACTTC. Supplemented by reference TRBV7-6 and TRBJ2-7, the full variable domain reads GAGVSQSPRYKVTKRGQDVALRCDPISGHVSLYWYRQALGQGPEFLTYFNYEAQQDKSGLPNDRFSAERPEGSISTLTIQRTEQRDSAMYRCASSLALEGYEQYFGPGTRLTVT.

The V gene is TRBV27, the J gene TRBJ2-1; possibly TRBD1 or TRBD2 for D (5 bases each). Trimming took off 5 bases at V and 6 bases at J, with 17 bases between the two ends. This CDR3 region has 15 residues. Germline V gene data show CDR1 as MNHEY and CDR2 as SMNVEV (reference sequence). The CDR3 region is CASSLGREWGNEQFF. The CDR3 coding sequence is TGTGCCAGCAGTCTAGGCAGGGAGTGGGGCAATGAGCAGTTCTTC.